This TCR beta chain was recovered during a study of T cell repertoires in cytomegalovirus infection. Overall study context: The authors relied on CMV epitopes, both recently identified HLA-C-restricted and well-studied HLA-B-restricted. Public TCR beta signatures indicated both CMV infection and matching HLA type. Study findings and constraints: HLA-C-restricted, CMV-specific TCR beta clonotypes were dominant ex vivo. Summed public TCR beta family frequency identified CMV carriers bearing the relevant HLA.

V was shortened by 4 bases and J by 1 base, with 16 bases between the two germline ends. Germline CDR1 reads SEHNR; CDR2 reads FQNEAQ (reference sequence). This CDR3 comprises 16 residues. A note on this clonotype: The target antigen is unknown.

TCRdb independently ran MiXCR on the reads; one entry per CDR3 protein. The sample contains a few hundred thousand distinct CDR3 sequences, approximately 35% of which appear only once. Specimen: cultured PBMCs, collected from culture after CMV antigen stimulation. The V gene is TRBV7-9, the J gene TRBJ1-1, with D maybe TRBD1 (6 bases). This TCR derives from a human donor in good health (CMV status not recorded). Some clones in this sample may be carry-over from other donors' samples. This chain's CDR3 is CASSSSNREPNTEAFF. The CDR3 DNA is TGTGCCAGCAGCTCATCCAACAGGGAACCGAACACTGAAGCTTTCTTT.